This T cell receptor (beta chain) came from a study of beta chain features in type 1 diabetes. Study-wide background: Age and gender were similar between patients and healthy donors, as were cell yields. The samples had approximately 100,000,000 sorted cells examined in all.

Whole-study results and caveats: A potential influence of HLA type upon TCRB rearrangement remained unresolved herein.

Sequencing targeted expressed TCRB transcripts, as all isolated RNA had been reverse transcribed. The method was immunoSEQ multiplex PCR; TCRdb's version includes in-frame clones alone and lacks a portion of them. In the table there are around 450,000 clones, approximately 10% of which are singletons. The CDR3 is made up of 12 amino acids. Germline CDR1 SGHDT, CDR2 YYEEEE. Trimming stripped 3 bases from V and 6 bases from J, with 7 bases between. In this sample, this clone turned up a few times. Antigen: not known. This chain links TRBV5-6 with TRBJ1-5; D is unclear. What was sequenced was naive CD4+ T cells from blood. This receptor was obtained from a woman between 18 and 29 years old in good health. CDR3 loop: CASSYEAQPQHF. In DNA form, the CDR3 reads TGTGCCAGCAGCTACGAGGCTCAGCCCCAGCATTTT.